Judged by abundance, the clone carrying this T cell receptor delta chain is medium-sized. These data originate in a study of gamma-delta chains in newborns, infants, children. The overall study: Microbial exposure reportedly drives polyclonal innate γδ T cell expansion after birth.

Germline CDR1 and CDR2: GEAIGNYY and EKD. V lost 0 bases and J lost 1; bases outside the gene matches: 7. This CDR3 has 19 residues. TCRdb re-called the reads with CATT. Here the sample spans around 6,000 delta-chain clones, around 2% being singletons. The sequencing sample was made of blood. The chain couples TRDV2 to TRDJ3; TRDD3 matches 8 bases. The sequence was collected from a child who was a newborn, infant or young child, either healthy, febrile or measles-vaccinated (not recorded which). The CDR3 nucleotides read TGTGCCTGTGACACCGTCGGGGGGATATTTTCCTGGGACACCCGACAGATGTTTTTC. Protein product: CACDTVGGIFSWDTRQMFF.